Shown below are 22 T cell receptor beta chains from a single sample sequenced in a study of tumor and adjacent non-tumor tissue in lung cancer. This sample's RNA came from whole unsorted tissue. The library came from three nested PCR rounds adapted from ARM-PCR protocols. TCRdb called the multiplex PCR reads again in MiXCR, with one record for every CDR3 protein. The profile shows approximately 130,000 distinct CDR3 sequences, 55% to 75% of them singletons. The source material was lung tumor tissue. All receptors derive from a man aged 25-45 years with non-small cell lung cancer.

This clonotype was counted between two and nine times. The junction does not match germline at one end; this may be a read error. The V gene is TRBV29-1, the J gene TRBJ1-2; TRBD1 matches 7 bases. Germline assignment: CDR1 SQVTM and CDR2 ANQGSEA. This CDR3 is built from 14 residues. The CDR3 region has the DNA TGCAGTGTCGCCCGGGACAGCCTAAACTATGACTACACCTTC. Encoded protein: CSVARDSLNYDYTF. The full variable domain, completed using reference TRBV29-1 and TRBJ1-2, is SAVISQKPSRDICQRGTSLTIQCQVDSQVTMMFWYRQQPGQSLTLIATANQGSEATYESGFVIDKFPISRPNLTFSTLTVSNMSPEDSSIYLCSVARDSLNYDYTFGSGTRLTVV.

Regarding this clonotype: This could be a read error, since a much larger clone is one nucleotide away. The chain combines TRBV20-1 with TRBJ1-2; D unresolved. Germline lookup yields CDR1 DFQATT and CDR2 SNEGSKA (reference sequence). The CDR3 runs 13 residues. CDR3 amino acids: CTASQEVLDGYTF. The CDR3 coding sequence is TGCACTGCTTCCCAGGAGGTACTAGATGGCTACACCTTC.

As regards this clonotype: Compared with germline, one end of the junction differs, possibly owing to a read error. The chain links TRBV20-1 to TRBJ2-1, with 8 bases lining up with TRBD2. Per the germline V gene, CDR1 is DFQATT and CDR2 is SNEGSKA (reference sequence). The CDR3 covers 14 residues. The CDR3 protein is CSVRASGQHNEQFF. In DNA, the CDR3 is TGCAGTGTTAGAGCTAGCGGGCAACACAATGAGCAGTTCTTC.

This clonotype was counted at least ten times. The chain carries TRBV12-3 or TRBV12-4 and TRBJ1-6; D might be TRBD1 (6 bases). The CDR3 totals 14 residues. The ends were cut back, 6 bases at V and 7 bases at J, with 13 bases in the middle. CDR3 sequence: CASRKAGANSPLHF. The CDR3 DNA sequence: TGTGCCAGCAGGAAGGCGGGGGCAAATTCACCCCTCCACTTT.

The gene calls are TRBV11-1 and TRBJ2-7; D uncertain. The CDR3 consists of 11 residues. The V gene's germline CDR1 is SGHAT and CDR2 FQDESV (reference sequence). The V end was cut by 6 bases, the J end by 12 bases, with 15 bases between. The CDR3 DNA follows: TGTGCCAGCAGTCCGGATAAGGCCTTGTACTTC. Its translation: CASSPDKALYF.

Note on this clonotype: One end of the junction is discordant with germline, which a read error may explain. CDR3 amino acids: CAISEWGSDSEALF. CDR3 sequence (DNA): TGTGCCATCAGTGAGTGGGGGTCGGACTCTGAAGCTTTATTT. This chain joins TRBV10-3 and TRBJ1-1; TRBD1 is a possible D gene (5 bases). The CDR3 sequence is 14 residues long. In germline, CDR1 is ENHRY, CDR2 SYGVKD.

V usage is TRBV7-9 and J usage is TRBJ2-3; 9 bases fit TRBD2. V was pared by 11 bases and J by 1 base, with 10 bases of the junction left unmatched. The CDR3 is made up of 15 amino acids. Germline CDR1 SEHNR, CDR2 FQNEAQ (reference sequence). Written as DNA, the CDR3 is TGTGCCTACCTGTCAGCGGGGGGACGCACAGATACGCAGTATTTT. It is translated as CAYLSAGGRTDTQYF.

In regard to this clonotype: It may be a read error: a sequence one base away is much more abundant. DNA for the CDR3: TGTCCCACGAACTCCGGGGGGGTACTTCGTGAGCAGTTCTTC. It is translated as CPTNSGGVLREQFF. The chain recombines TRBV10-3 with TRBJ2-1, with 8 bases fitting TRBD2. The length of the CDR3 is 14 residues. Germline assignment: CDR1 ENHRY and CDR2 SYGVKD.

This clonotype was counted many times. The CDR3 protein is CASSQDPDRAREQYF. The CDR3, as DNA: TGCGCCAGCAGCCAAGATCCGGACAGGGCCCGTGAGCAGTACTTC. V is TRBV4-1 and J is TRBJ2-7, with TRBD1 matching 8 bases. The CDR3 totals 15 residues. V lost 0 bases, J lost 7 bases, and 8 bases stayed unmatched. Germline V gene lookup returns CDR1 MGHRA and CDR2 YSYEKL.

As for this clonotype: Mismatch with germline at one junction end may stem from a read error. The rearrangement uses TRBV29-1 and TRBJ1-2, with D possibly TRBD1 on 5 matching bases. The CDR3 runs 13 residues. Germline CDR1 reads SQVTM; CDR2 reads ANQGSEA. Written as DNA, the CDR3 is TGCAGCGTGTGGGGGACGGTGGTGAATGGCTACATCTTC. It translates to CSVWGTVVNGYIF.

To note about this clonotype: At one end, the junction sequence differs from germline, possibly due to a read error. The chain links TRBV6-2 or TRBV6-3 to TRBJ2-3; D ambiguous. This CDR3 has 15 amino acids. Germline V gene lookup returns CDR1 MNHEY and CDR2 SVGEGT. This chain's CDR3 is CAGNPDELGTNTQYF. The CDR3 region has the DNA TGTGCCGGCAACCCCGACGAGTTGGGCACAAATACGCAGTATTTT.

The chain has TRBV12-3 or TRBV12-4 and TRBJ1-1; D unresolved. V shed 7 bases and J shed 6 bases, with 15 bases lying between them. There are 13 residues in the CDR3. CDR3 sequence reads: CASTPQPTAEAFF. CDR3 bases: TGTGCCAGCACCCCACAGCCTACCGCTGAAGCTTTCTTT.

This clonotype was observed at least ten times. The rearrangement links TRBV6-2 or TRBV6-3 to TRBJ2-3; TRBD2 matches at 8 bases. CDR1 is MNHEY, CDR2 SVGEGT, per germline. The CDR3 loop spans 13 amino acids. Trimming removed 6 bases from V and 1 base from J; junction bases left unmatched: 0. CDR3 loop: CASRTSGTDTQYF. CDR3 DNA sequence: TGTGCCAGCAGGACTAGCGGCACAGATACGCAGTATTTT.

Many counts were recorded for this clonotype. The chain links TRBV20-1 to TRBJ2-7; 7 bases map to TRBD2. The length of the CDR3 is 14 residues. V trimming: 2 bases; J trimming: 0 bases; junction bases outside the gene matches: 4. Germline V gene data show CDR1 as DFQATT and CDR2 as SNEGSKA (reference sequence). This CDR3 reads CSARFRGSSYEQYF. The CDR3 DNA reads TGCAGTGCTAGATTCCGCGGGAGCTCCTACGAGCAGTACTTC.

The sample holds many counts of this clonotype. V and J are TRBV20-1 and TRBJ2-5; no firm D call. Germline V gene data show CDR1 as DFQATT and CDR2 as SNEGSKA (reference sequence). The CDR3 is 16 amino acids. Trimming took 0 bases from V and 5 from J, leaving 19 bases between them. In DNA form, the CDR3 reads TGCAGTGCTAGAGATCGTGACGAAACGGAATGGGAGACCCAGTACTTC. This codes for CSARDRDETEWETQYF.

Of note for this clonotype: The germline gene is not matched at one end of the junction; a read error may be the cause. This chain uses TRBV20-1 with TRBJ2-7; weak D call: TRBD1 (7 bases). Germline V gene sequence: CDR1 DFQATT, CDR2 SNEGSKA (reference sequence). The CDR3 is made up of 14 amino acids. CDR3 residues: CSARQTGRPYEQYF. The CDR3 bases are TGCAGTGCTAGGCAGACAGGGAGGCCCTACGAGCAATACTTC.

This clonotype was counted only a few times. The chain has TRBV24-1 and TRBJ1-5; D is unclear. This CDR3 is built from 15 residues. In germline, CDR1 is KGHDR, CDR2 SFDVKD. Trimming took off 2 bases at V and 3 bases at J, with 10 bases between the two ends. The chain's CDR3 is CATSDSNRYNQPQHF. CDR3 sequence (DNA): TGTGCCACCAGTGATTCCAACAGATACAATCAGCCCCAGCATTTT.

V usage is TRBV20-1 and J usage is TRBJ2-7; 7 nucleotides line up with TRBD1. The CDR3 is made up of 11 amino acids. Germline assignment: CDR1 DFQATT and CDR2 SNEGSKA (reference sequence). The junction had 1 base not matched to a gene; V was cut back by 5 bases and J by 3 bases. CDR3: CSAHRGYEQYF. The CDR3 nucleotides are TGCAGTGCTCACAGGGGCTACGAGCAGTACTTC.

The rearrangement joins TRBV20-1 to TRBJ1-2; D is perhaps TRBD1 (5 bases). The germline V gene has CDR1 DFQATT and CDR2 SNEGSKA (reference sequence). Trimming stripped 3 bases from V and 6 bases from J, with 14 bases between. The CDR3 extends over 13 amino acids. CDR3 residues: CSASFPGCHGYTF. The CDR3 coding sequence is TGCAGTGCTAGTTTCCCAGGGTGCCATGGCTACACCTTC.

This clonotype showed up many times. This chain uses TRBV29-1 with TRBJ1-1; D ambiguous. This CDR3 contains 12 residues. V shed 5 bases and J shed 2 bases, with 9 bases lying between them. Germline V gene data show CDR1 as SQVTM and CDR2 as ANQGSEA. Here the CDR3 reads CSVTHSNTEAFF. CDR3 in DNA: TGCAGCGTTACTCACAGTAACACTGAAGCTTTCTTT.

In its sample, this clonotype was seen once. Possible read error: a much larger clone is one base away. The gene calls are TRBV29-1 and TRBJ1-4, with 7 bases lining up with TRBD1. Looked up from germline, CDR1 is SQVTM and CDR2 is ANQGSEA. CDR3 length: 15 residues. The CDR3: CSVKKGTAHNEKPFF. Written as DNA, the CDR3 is TGCAGCGTTAAAAAGGGGACAGCTCATAATGAAAAACCGTTTTTT.

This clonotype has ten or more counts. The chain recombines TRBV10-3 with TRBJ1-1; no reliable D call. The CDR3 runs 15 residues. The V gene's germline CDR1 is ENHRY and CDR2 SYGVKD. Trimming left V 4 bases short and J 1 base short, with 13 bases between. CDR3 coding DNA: TGTGCCATCAGTGCGGCGGAGCTCTCGAACACTGAAGCTTTCTTT. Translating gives CAISAAELSNTEAFF.